This T cell receptor beta chain was sequenced for a study of blood T cell repertoires in COVID-19. Study context: Specimens from acute and convalescent COVID-19 originated in the United States, Italy and Spain. T cells, B-cell-depleted T cells, or PBMCs supplied cDNA or gDNA.

Using immunoSEQ multiplex PCR, the repertoire was profiled, and TCRdb retains in-frame clones only, with some absent. In the table there are some 150,000 clones, 80% to 90% of which are singletons. The receptor was derived from a man aged 55 to 69 with acute or convalescent COVID-19. Source material: peripheral blood.

The CDR3 here is CASSSRGTGERGYTF. In DNA, the CDR3 is TGTGCCAGTAGTAGCCGCGGGACAGGGGAAAGGGGCTACACCTTC. The chain couples TRBV19 to TRBJ1-2, with 10 bases that match TRBD1. The junction had 10 bases not matched to a gene; V was cut back by 4 bases and J by 8 bases. CDR3 length: 15 amino acids. Germline V gene sequence: CDR1 LNHDA, CDR2 SQIVND (reference sequence).